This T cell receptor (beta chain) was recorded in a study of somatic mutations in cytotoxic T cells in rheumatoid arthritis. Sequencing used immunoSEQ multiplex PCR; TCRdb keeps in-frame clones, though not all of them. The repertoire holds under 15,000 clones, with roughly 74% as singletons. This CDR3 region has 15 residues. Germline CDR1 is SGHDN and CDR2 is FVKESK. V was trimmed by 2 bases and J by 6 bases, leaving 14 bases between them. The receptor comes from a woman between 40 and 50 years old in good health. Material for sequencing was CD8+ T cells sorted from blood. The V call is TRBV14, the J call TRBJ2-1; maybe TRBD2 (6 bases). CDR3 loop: CASSQFAGSGNEQFF. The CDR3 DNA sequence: TGTGCCAGCAGCCAATTCGCGGGGAGTGGCAATGAGCAGTTCTTC.